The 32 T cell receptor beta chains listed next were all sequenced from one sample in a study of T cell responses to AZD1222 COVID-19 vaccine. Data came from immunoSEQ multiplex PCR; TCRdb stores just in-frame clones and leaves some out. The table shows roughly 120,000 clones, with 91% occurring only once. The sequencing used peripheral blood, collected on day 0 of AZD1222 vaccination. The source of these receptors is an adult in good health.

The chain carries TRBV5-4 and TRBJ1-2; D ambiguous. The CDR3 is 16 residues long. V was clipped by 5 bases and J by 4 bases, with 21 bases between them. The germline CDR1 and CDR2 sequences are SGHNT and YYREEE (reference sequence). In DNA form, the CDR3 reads TGTGCCAGCAGTCAGCAAGGGCCTGACGGCCTCTATGGCTACACCTTC. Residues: CASSQQGPDGLYGYTF.

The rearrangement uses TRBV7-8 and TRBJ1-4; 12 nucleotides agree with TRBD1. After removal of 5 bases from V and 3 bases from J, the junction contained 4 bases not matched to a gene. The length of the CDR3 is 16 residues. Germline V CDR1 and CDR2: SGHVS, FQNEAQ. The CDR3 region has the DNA TGTGCCAGCAGCCGGGGACAGGGGGCAGCTAATGAAAAACTGTTTTTT. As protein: CASSRGQGAANEKLFF. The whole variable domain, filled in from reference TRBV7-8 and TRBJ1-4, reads GAGVSQSPRYKVAKRGQDVALRCDPISGHVSLFWYQQALGQGPEFLTYFQNEAQLDKSGLPSDRFFAERPEGSVSTLKIQRTQQEDSAVYLCASSRGQGAANEKLFFGSGTQLSVL.

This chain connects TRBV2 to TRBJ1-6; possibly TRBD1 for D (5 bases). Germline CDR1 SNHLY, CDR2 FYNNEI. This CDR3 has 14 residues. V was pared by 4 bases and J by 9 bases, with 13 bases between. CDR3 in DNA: TGTGCCAGCAGTGTAACAGGAATGGGTTCACCCCTCCACTTT. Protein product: CASSVTGMGSPLHF.

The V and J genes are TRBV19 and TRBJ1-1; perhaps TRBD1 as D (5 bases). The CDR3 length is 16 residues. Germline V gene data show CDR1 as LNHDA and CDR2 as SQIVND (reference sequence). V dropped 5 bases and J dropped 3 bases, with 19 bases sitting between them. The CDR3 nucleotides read TGTGCCAGTAGTCGGGGGACGGGACGTGGGGACACTGAAGCTTTCTTT. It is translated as CASSRGTGRGDTEAFF.

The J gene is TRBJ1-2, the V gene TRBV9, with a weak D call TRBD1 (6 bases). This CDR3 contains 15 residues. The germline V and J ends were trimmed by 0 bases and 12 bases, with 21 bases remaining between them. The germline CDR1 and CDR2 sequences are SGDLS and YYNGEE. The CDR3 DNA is TGTGCCAGCAGCGTAGCTACGGAGGGCCTCCCAGGGGACACCTTC. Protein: CASSVATEGLPGDTF.

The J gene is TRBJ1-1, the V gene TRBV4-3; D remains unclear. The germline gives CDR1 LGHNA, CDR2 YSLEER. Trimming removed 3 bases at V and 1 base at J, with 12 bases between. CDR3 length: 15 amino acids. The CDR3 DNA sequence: TGCGCCAGCAGCCAGGATAGAAGGGCGAACACTGAAGCTTTCTTT. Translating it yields CASSQDRRANTEAFF.

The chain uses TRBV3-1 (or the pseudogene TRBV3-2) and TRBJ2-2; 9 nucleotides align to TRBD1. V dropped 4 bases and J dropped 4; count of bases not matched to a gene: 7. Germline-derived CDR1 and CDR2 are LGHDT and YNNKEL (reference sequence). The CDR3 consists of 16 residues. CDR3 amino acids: CASSPQGALITGELFF. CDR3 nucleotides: TGTGCCAGCAGCCCACAGGGGGCCCTTATCACCGGGGAGCTGTTTTTT.

As DNA, the CDR3 is TGCGCCAGCAGCCAAGGTCCCGGGGGCAATCAGCCCCAGCATTTT. Translating gives CASSQGPGGNQPQHF. This rearrangement joins TRBV4-1 to TRBJ1-5, with no clear D. V was pared by 1 base and J by 2 bases, with 9 bases between. Germline CDR1 and CDR2: MGHRA and YSYEKL. The CDR3 is made up of 15 amino acids.

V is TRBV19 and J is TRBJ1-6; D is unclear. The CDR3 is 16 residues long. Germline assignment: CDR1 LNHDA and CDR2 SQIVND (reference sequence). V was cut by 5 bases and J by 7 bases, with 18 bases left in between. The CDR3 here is CASSAAFDNGNSPLHF. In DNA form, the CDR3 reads TGTGCCAGTAGTGCCGCCTTCGACAATGGGAATTCACCCCTCCACTTT.

The CDR3 sequence is CASSLGTSPYNEQFF. The CDR3 region has the DNA TGTGCCAGCAGCTTAGGGACTAGCCCCTACAATGAGCAGTTCTTC. The chain employs TRBV7-6 and TRBJ2-1; 8 positions agree with TRBD2. The germline CDR1 and CDR2 sequences are SGHVS and FNYEAQ. The V and J ends lost 1 base and 2 bases, in that order; junction bases with no gene match: 1. This CDR3 spans 15 amino acids.

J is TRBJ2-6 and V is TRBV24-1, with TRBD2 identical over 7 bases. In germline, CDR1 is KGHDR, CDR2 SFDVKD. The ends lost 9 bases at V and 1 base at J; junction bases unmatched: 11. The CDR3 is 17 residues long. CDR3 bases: TGTGCCACCGAAGCGGGGAGGCCGGAGTCTGGGGCCAACGTCCTGACTTTC. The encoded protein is CATEAGRPESGANVLTF.

The CDR3 sequence: CASSRRYYGYTF. The CDR3 DNA is TGTGCCAGTAGTCGGCGGTACTATGGCTACACCTTC. The J gene is TRBJ1-2, the V gene TRBV19, with D hard to call. CDR1 LNHDA and CDR2 SQIVND come from the germline V gene (reference sequence). This CDR3 has 12 residues. Trimming shortened V by 5 bases and J by 3 bases, and 7 bases separated the two germline ends.

The CDR3 DNA reads as TGCGCCAGCAGCATGACAGGGAGCGATGGCTACACCTTC. The encoded protein is CASSMTGSDGYTF. The chain uses TRBV5-1 and TRBJ1-2; 7 bases are a match to TRBD1. The V segment lost 4 bases and the J segment 6 bases; nucleotides outside the gene matches: 6. The CDR3 totals 13 residues. Germline V lookup: CDR1 SGHRS, CDR2 YFSETQ.

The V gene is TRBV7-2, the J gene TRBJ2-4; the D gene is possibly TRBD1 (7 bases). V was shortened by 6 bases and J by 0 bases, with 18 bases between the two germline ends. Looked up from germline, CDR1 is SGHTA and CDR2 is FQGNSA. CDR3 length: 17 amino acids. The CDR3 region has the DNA TGTGCCAGCAGTTTCCCGGGCCAGGGGGGAGCCAAAAACATTCAGTACTTC. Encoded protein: CASSFPGQGGAKNIQYF.

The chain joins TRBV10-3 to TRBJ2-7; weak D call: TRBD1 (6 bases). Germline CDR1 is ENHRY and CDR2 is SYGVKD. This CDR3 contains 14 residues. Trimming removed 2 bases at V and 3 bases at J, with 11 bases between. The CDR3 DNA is TGTGCCATCAGTGAGGGGGGCTTGGACTACGAGCAGTACTTC. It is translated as CAISEGGLDYEQYF.

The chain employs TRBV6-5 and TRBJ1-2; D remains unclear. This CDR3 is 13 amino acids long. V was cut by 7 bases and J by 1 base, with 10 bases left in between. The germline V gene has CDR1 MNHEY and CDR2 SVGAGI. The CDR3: CASKAVINYGYTF. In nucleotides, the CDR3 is TGTGCCAGCAAGGCAGTCATTAACTATGGCTACACCTTC.

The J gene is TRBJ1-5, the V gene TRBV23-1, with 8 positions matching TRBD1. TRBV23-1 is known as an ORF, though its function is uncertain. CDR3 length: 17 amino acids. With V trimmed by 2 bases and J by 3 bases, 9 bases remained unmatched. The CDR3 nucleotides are TGCGCCAGCAGTCAACCCTGTCCGGGACAGGACAATCAGCCCCAGCATTTT. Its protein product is CASSQPCPGQDNQPQHF.

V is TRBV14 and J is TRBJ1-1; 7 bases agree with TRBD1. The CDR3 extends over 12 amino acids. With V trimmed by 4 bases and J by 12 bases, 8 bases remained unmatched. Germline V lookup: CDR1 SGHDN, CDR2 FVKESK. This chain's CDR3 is CASSRSGTETFF. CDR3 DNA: TGTGCCAGCAGCCGTTCCGGGACAGAAACTTTCTTT.

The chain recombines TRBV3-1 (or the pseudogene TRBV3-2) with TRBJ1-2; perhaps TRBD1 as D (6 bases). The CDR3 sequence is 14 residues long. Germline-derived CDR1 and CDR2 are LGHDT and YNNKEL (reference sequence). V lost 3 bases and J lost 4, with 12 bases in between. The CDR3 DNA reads TGTGCCAGCAGCCAGTTCGAAGGGGGCTATGGCTACACCTTC. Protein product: CASSQFEGGYGYTF.

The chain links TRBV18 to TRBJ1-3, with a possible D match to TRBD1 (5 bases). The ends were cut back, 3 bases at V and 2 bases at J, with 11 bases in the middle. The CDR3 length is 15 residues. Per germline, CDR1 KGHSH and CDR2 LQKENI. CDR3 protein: CASSPQPGTGNTIYF. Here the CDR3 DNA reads TGTGCCAGCTCACCCCAGCCAGGGACTGGAAACACCATATATTTT.

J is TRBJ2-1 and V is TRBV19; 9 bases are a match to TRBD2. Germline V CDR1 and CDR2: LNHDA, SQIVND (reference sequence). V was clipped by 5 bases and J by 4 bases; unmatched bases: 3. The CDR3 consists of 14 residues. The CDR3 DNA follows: TGTGCCAGTAGTGCGGGAGGGGGGTACAATGAGCAGTTCTTC. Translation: CASSAGGGYNEQFF.

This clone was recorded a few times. Here the CDR3 DNA reads TGCGCCAGCAGCCCAATAGCGGGAAGCACAGATACGCAGTATTTT. This codes for CASSPIAGSTDTQYF. This rearrangement joins TRBV5-1 to TRBJ2-3; TRBD2 agrees at 8 bases. The germline V gene has CDR1 SGHRS and CDR2 YFSETQ. The CDR3 consists of 15 residues. V was pared by 4 bases and J by 0 bases, with 4 bases of the junction left unmatched.

The CDR3 here is CASSSRGPYEQYF. The DNA of the CDR3 is TGTGCCAGCAGTAGTCGGGGTCCCTACGAGCAGTACTTC. V gene TRBV12-3 or TRBV12-4 combines with J gene TRBJ2-7; D possibly corresponds to TRBD2 (5 bases). Deletions cut 5 bases from V and 2 bases from J, with 10 bases between. The CDR3 length is 13 residues.

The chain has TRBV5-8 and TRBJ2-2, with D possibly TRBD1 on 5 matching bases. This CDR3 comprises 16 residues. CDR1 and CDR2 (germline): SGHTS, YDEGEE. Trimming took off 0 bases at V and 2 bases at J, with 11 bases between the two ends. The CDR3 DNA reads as TGTGCCAGCAGCTTGGGACAGAGAGTAAACACCGGGGAGCTGTTTTTT. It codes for CASSLGQRVNTGELFF.

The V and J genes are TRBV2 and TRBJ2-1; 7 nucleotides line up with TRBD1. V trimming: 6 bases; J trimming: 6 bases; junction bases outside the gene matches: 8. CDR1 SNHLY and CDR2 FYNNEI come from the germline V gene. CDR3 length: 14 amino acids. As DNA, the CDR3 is TGTGCCAGCAGCGGTTACAGGGGTAGCAATGAGCAGTTCTTC. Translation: CASSGYRGSNEQFF.

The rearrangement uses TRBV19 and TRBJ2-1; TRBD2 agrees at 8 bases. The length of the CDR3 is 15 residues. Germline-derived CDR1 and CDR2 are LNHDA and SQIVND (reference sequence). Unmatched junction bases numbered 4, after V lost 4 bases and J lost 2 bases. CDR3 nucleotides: TGTGCCAGTAGTACCGGGACTAGTGCCTACAATGAGCAGTTCTTC. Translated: CASSTGTSAYNEQFF.

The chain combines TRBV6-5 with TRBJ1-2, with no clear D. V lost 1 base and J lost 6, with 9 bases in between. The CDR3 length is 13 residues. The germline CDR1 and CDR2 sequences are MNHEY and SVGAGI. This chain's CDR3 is CASSYWRLDGYTF. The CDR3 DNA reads TGTGCCAGCAGTTACTGGCGCTTGGATGGCTACACCTTC.

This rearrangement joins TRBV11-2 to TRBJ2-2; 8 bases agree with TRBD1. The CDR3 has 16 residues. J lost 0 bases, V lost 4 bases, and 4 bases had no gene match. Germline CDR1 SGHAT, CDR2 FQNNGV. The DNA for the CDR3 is TGTGCCAGCAGCTCGTACAGGGGGTCGAACACCGGGGAGCTGTTTTTT. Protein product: CASSSYRGSNTGELFF. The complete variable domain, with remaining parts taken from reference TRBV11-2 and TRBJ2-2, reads EAGVAQSPRYKIIEKRQSVAFWCNPISGHATLYWYQQILGQGPKLLIQFQNNGVVDDSQLPKDRFSAERLKGVDSTLKIQPAKLEDSAVYLCASSSYRGSNTGELFFGEGSRLTVL.

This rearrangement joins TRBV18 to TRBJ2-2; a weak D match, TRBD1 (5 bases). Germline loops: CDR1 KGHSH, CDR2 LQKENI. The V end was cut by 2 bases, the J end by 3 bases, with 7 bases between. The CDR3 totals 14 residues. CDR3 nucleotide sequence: TGTGCCAGCTCACCAGACAGCTACACCGGGGAGCTGTTTTTT. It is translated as CASSPDSYTGELFF.

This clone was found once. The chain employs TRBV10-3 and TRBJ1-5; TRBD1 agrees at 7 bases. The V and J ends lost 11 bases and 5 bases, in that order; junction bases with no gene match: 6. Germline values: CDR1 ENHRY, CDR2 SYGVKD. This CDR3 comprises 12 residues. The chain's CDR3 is CAAQGEYQPQHF. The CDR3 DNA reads TGTGCCGCTCAGGGGGAGTATCAGCCCCAGCATTTT.

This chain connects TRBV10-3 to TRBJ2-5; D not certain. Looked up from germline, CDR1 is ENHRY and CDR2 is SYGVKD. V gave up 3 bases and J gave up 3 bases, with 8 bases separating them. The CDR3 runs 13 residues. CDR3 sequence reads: CAISERREETQYF. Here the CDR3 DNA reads TGTGCCATCAGTGAAAGAAGGGAAGAGACCCAGTACTTC.

The CDR3 is CASQPYRGNYGYTF. DNA for the CDR3: TGTGCCAGCCAACCTTACAGGGGAAACTATGGCTACACCTTC. This chain joins TRBV6-5 and TRBJ1-2, with 7 bases that match TRBD1. The CDR3 covers 14 residues. Germline V gives CDR1 MNHEY, CDR2 SVGAGI. Trimming removed 8 bases from V and 2 bases from J; junction bases left unmatched: 8.